This T cell receptor (beta chain) originates from a study of follicular helper T cells after annual influenza vaccination (dated 2017 in TCRdb). Background on the whole study: After each seasonal influenza vaccination, blood was collected on days 0, 7 and 28. To study recall of cTfh clones, some subjects were followed across successive annual vaccinations spanning the 2013-2014, 2014-2015 and 2015-2016 seasons. One week after vaccination, a second recruited cohort of approximately twelve subjects (Table S1) displayed a similar ICOS+CD38+ cTfh response. The 2015 samples were processed right after collection, while the 2013-2014 samples were cryopreserved. Multi-year samples were obtained from about six subjects, with two vaccination seasons covered for a few subjects and three seasons covered for two subjects. Paper-wide results and their limitations: ICOS+CD38+ cTfh clonality correlated with the frequency of that population, and its change correlated with the change in circulating plasmablast frequency. Successive annual vaccinations recalled a recurrent oligoclonal ICOS+CD38+ cTfh response that contained tetramer and AIM influenza-specific clonotypes. Day 7 ICOS+CD38+ clones were most often found later in ICOS-CD38- cTfh, suggesting that subset may serve as a memory reservoir. Productive TCRB sequences were recovered from only about 8.5-22% of analyzed cells, so rare clonotypes could not be sampled.

Sample time point, as interpreted from the label and publication: 2015-2016 season, pre-vaccination. Adults were given seasonal inactivated influenza vaccine (Fluvarix), and sorted blood CD4 subsets were followed by TCRB sequencing before and after vaccination. To be eligible, subjects had to live in the community and must not have received influenza vaccine in the previous 6 months. Reasons for exclusion included contraindications to influenza vaccine, substance abuse, HIV/AIDS, active malignancy, immunomodulatory medication, and active illness such as respiratory infection. Between roughly 35 and 110 mL of blood was sampled per time point. Circulating Tfh were defined as non-naive CD4+CXCR5+PD-1+ cells, and these cells were sorted into ICOS+CD38+ and ICOS-CD38- fractions. Either Ficoll-Paque PLUS or SepMate separation was used to isolate PBMC. Before DNA was extracted, the cell subsets were sorted from PBMC using a BD FACS Aria.

With regard to this clone: Which antigen it targets is not known. Base qualities were left out, and no much larger clone turns up one base away.

Library preparation was by the immunoSEQ multiplex PCR assay. Adaptive Biotechnologies handled the TCRB amplification, library preparation, sequencing and preliminary bioinformatics at Survey level resolution. TCRB sequencing used multiplex PCR amplification of genomic DNA from sorted cTfh populations. On the authors' methods: Clonality was calculated in R as 1 minus normalized Shannon entropy, and the Gini index was computed with the R package ineq. Overlap score was defined as the summed counts of shared sequences divided by the total counts of all sequences in both compared samples. Fisher's exact test, with an assumed theoretical repertoire of 10^7 TCRB sequences, was used to assess the significance of shared clonotypes. TCRdb limited this immuneACCESS table to in-frame rearrangements with V and J called. A share of clones is missing; checked studies link under half to unresolved V genes, and the rest is unexplained. D and trimming were read from the DNA, whereas the V and J calls and clone size are those reported in that table. The sample contains 750 to 900 clones, over 60% of them found a single time. About 3.7% of the sample is in the top ten clones.

Deletion took 4 bases off V and 7 bases off J, with a span of 11 bases between the germline ends. Taken from cysteine to phenylalanine, the CDR3 has 14 residues. Only the CDR3 part of the read is kept: 42 bases, read in frame from the first base. Via the germline V gene, CDR1 is MNHNS and CDR2 SASEGT. The chain is made from TRBV6-1 and TRBJ1-6, with TRBD1 as a weak D call on 5 bases. The receptor comes from an adult who received the influenza vaccine. The starting material was CXCR5+ CD38+ circulating T follicular helper cells from blood, obtained on the day of influenza vaccination. The intended sense of this specimen's cell subset or site label: circulating Tfh, non-naive CD4+CXCR5+PD-1+ (ICOS+CD38+ or ICOS-CD38-). The CDR3 reads CASSAWDGNSPLHF. DNA sequence: TGTGCCAGCAGTGCATGGGACGGCAATTCACCCCTCCACTTT.